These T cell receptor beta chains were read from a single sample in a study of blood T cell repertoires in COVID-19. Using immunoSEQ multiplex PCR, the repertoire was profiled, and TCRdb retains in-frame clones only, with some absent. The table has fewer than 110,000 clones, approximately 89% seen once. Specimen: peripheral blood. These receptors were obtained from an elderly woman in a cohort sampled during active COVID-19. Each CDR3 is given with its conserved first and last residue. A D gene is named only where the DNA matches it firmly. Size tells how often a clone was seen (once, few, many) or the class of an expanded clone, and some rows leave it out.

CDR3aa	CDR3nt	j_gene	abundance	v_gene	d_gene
CASSGTGVLSYEQYF	TGTGCCAGCAGTGGCACAGGGGTCCTCTCCTACGAGCAGTACTTC	TRBJ2-7	.	TRBV25-1	TRBD1
CASTQTASRIETQYF	TGTGCCAGCACACAGACAGCGTCGCGAATCGAGACCCAGTACTTC	TRBJ2-5	.	TRBV28	.
CASSSPGGEGYNEQFF	TGTGCCAGCAGCTCTCCAGGGGGCGAGGGTTACAATGAGCAGTTCTTC	TRBJ2-1	.	TRBV28	TRBD1
CASSKDSRGSYNEQFF	TGTGCCAGCAGCAAAGACAGCCGTGGCTCCTACAATGAGCAGTTCTTC	TRBJ2-1	.	TRBV11-2	.
CASSLALRVTDTQYF	TGCGCCAGCAGCTTGGCCCTACGGGTAACAGATACGCAGTATTTT	TRBJ2-3	once	TRBV5-1	.
CASSITSGGYNEQFF	TGTGCCAGCAGCATCACTAGCGGGGGTTACAATGAGCAGTTCTTC	TRBJ2-1	.	TRBV11-3	TRBD2
CASSLSGSSYNEQFF	TGTGCCAGCAGCCTAAGCGGGAGCTCCTACAATGAGCAGTTCTTC	TRBJ2-1	.	TRBV11-3	TRBD2
CASSLGQGNNYGYTF	TGTGCCAGCAGTCTTGGACAGGGGAACAACTATGGCTACACCTTC	TRBJ1-2	once	TRBV27	TRBD1
CASSEVSSYNEQFF	TGTGCCAGCAGTGAGGTCAGTTCCTACAATGAGCAGTTCTTC	TRBJ2-1	.	TRBV6-1	.
CASSMGQGRNIQYF	TGTGCCAGTAGTATGGGACAGGGAAGGAACATTCAGTACTTC	TRBJ2-4	.	TRBV19	TRBD1
CASSDAGLAIEQFF	TGTGCCAGCAGTGACGCGGGACTAGCGATTGAGCAGTTCTTC	TRBJ2-1	.	TRBV6-4	TRBD2
CASSFTSSQETQYF	TGTGCCAGCAGCTTTACTAGCAGCCAAGAGACCCAGTACTTC	TRBJ2-5	.	TRBV11-2	.
CSVSKGQGAPDTEAFF	TGCAGCGTCTCGAAGGGGCAGGGGGCTCCTGACACTGAAGCTTTCTTT	TRBJ1-1	once	TRBV29-1	TRBD1
CASSVGPQTGMNTEAFF	TGTGCCAGCAGCGTAGGTCCTCAGACAGGAATGAACACTGAAGCTTTCTTT	TRBJ1-1	.	TRBV9	.
CASRPGTGNHWKLFF	TGTGCCAGCAGACCCGGGACAGGAAACCATTGGAAACTGTTTTTT	TRBJ1-4	.	TRBV6-5	TRBD1
CASSRDRATNYGYTF	TGTGCCAGCTCACGGGACAGGGCAACTAACTATGGCTACACCTTC	TRBJ1-2	.	TRBV18	TRBD1
CASSPGVAAGEYEQYF	TGTGCCAGCTCACCAGGGGTAGCAGCGGGAGAATACGAGCAGTACTTC	TRBJ2-7	.	TRBV18	TRBD2
CASDSYEQYF	TGTGCCAGCGACAGCTACGAGCAGTACTTC	TRBJ2-7	.	TRBV6-5	.
CASMEAGVKVTGELFF	TGTGCCAGTATGGAAGCAGGGGTTAAGGTAACCGGGGAGCTGTTTTTT	TRBJ2-2	.	TRBV19	.
CASSPNTGGYNSPLHF	TGCGCCAGCAGTCCAAATACAGGGGGATATAATTCACCCCTCCACTTT	TRBJ1-6	.	TRBV4-1	TRBD1
CASSLTGVPYEQYF	TGTGCCAGTAGTCTGACAGGGGTTCCCTACGAGCAGTACTTC	TRBJ2-7	.	TRBV19	TRBD1
CASSPTSGQSYEQYF	TGTGCCAGCAGCCCGACTAGCGGGCAATCCTACGAGCAGTACTTC	TRBJ2-7	.	TRBV4-2	TRBD2
CASSLTGTSPYEQYF	TGTGCCAGCAGCCTTACCGGGACTAGCCCCTACGAGCAGTACTTC	TRBJ2-7	few	TRBV5-6	TRBD2
CASSVGQKDGYTF	TGTGCCAGCAGCGTAGGACAGAAGGATGGCTACACCTTC	TRBJ1-2	once	TRBV9	.
CASSKTGTETQYF	TGTGCCAGCAGTAAGACAGGGACGGAGACCCAGTACTTC	TRBJ2-5	once	TRBV6-4	TRBD1
CASRRLSRDSGELFF	TGTGCCAGCAGAAGACTGTCAAGAGATTCCGGGGAGCTGTTTTTT	TRBJ2-2	.	TRBV5-6	.
CASSLWAGYEQYF	TGCGCCAGCAGCTTGTGGGCAGGCTACGAGCAGTACTTC	TRBJ2-7	.	TRBV5-1	.
CASSGLRGADTQYF	TGTGCCAGCTCGGGACTCCGAGGCGCAGATACGCAGTATTTT	TRBJ2-3	.	TRBV27	.
CASRPSGTSSSYNEQFF	TGTGCCAGCAGACCTAGCGGGACTTCGAGCTCCTACAATGAGCAGTTCTTC	TRBJ2-1	.	TRBV28	TRBD2
CASSPDRVGKTQYF	TGTGCCAGCAGCCCGGACAGGGTTGGGAAGACCCAGTACTTC	TRBJ2-5	.	TRBV16	TRBD1
CASSTIPGQIWSPLHF	TGTGCCAGTAGTACAATCCCGGGACAAATATGGTCACCCCTCCACTTT	TRBJ1-6	.	TRBV19	.
CASGRTGSGANVLTF	TGTGCTAGTGGGCGTACAGGCTCTGGGGCCAACGTCCTGACTTTC	TRBJ2-6	.	TRBV12-5	.
CASSLMGSYEQFF	TGTGCCAGCAGTTTAATGGGGAGCTATGAGCAGTTCTTC	TRBJ2-1	.	TRBV12-3/TRBV12-4	.
CASSQGTGSTSTDTQYF	TGTGCCAGCAGCCAAGGGACCGGGAGCACTAGCACAGATACGCAGTATTTT	TRBJ2-3	.	TRBV5-4	.
CASSPRATSGGNPREQFF	TGTGCCAGCAGTCCAAGGGCCACTAGCGGGGGAAACCCTAGGGAGCAGTTCTTC	TRBJ2-1	.	TRBV27	TRBD2
CASSQASGGGTDTQYF	TGTGCCAGCAGCCAAGCTAGCGGGGGGGGCACAGATACGCAGTATTTT	TRBJ2-3	.	TRBV4-2	TRBD2
CAIRAAPGGGSHEQYF	TGTGCCATCAGGGCGGCGCCGGGAGGAGGTTCCCACGAGCAGTACTTC	TRBJ2-7	.	TRBV10-3	TRBD2
CASSESPRTETQYF	TGCGCCAGCAGTGAGTCTCCCAGAACGGAGACCCAGTACTTC	TRBJ2-5	.	TRBV10-1	.
CASSLAGQNEAFF	TGTGCCAGCAGCTTAGCGGGACAGAATGAAGCTTTCTTT	TRBJ1-1	.	TRBV7-9	TRBD1
CATSDSGQWDYGYTF	TGTGCCACCAGTGACTCGGGACAGTGGGACTATGGCTACACCTTC	TRBJ1-2	.	TRBV24-1	TRBD1
CASSQLQGQPQHF	TGTGCCAGCAGCCAATTACAGGGTCAGCCCCAGCATTTT	TRBJ1-5	.	TRBV7-3	.
CASSGRLGLAGSGEQYF	TGTGCCAGCAGTGGGCGCCTAGGGTTAGCGGGGTCTGGCGAGCAGTACTTC	TRBJ2-7	.	TRBV6-1	TRBD2
CASRPEGGGQPQHF	TGTGCCAGCAGACCAGAGGGGGGGGGTCAGCCCCAGCATTTT	TRBJ1-5	.	TRBV27	.
CASSPLQGMNTEAFF	TGTGCCAGCAGCCCTCTGCAGGGGATGAACACTGAAGCTTTCTTT	TRBJ1-1	once	TRBV7-9	.
CASSYGLAGTNEQFF	TGTGCCAGCAGTTACGGACTAGCGGGCACGAATGAGCAGTTCTTC	TRBJ2-1	.	TRBV6-2/TRBV6-3	TRBD2
CASSYSGGSNEKLFF	TGTGCCAGCAGCTACTCAGGGGGATCGAATGAAAAACTGTTTTTT	TRBJ1-4	.	TRBV5-8	TRBD1
CASSETSGAETQYF	TGTGCCAGCAGCGAGACTAGCGGGGCGGAGACCCAGTACTTC	TRBJ2-5	.	TRBV7-2	TRBD2
CASKGGSPGTNEKLFF	TGTGCCAGCAAGGGGGGGTCCCCGGGAACTAATGAAAAACTGTTTTTT	TRBJ1-4	.	TRBV28	.
CASGLGVSYGYTF	TGTGCTAGTGGCCTAGGGGTTTCTTATGGCTACACCTTC	TRBJ1-2	once	TRBV12-5	.
CASSLVGTGAQNEQFF	TGTGCCAGCAGCTTAGTGGGGACAGGGGCTCAGAATGAGCAGTTCTTC	TRBJ2-1	.	TRBV7-2	TRBD1
CASSFSGGNEQFF	TGTGCCAGCAGTTTTAGCGGGGGGAATGAGCAGTTCTTC	TRBJ2-1	once	TRBV27	TRBD2
CASSPSPGTSGGASYNEQFF	TGTGCCAGCAGCCCATCTCCCGGGACTAGCGGGGGAGCCTCCTACAATGAGCAGTTCTTC	TRBJ2-1	once	TRBV3-1/TRBV3-2	TRBD2
CASSRDSEQFF	TGTGCCAGCAGCCGGGACTCTGAGCAGTTCTTC	TRBJ2-1	.	TRBV2	.
CATSDPLRGYTF	TGTGCCACCAGTGACCCCCTGAGAGGCTACACCTTC	TRBJ1-2	.	TRBV24-1	.
CASSSNRLAGIYNEQFF	TGTGCCAGCAGCTCGAACAGACTAGCGGGGATATACAATGAGCAGTTCTTC	TRBJ2-1	.	TRBV7-2	TRBD2
CASSIVKGRRLAGGRDEQFF	TGTGCCAGTAGTATAGTTAAAGGTAGAAGACTAGCGGGAGGTAGAGATGAGCAGTTCTTC	TRBJ2-1	.	TRBV19	TRBD2
CASSLDRGDLYEQYF	TGTGCCAGCAGCCTCGACAGGGGTGATCTATACGAGCAGTACTTC	TRBJ2-7	.	TRBV7-9	TRBD1
CASSENRLGANVLTF	TGTGCCAGCAGTGAAAACAGGCTTGGGGCCAACGTCCTGACTTTC	TRBJ2-6	.	TRBV6-1	.
CAISGGIYEQYF	TGTGCCATCAGTGGCGGAATCTACGAGCAGTACTTC	TRBJ2-7	.	TRBV10-3	.
CASSQAIRQGVGEQYF	TGTGCCAGCAGCCAAGCGATACGACAGGGGGTAGGCGAGCAGTACTTC	TRBJ2-7	.	TRBV3-1/TRBV3-2	TRBD1